A single sample is the source of the 27 T cell receptor beta chains below, sequenced in a study of blood T cell repertoires in COVID-19. TCRdb's table, derived via immunoSEQ multiplex PCR, lists solely in-frame clones and lacks some. The sample has roughly 120,000 clones; approximately 87% are singletons. The material sequenced was peripheral blood. These receptors originate from a man aged 60-69 years with acute or convalescent COVID-19.

The chain joins TRBV27 to TRBJ2-7; 8 bases agree with TRBD1. After removal of 6 bases from V and 6 bases from J, the junction contained 13 bases not matched to a gene. Germline CDR1 is MNHEY and CDR2 is SMNVEV (reference sequence). This CDR3 has 15 amino acids. In nucleotides, the CDR3 is TGTGCCAGCAGGCTCAGTGCGACAGGGGTGATCGAGCAGTACTTC. This gives the protein CASRLSATGVIEQYF.

V gene TRBV6-6 combines with J gene TRBJ1-2; D possibly corresponds to TRBD1 (5 bases). The V and J ends lost 6 bases and 8 bases respectively, with 22 bases between them. Germline loops: CDR1 MNHNY, CDR2 SVGAGI (reference sequence). This CDR3 comprises 15 residues. Here the CDR3 reads CASRILTSGLLGYTF. DNA of the CDR3: TGTGCCAGCAGGATACTGACATCGGGACTCCTGGGCTACACCTTC.

The chain joins TRBV19 to TRBJ1-5; D unresolved. Germline values: CDR1 LNHDA, CDR2 SQIVND (reference sequence). With 3 bases removed from V and 4 bases from J, the gap between germline ends came to 13 bases. This CDR3 comprises 15 residues. The CDR3: CASSMMGPSNQPQHF. In nucleotides, the CDR3 is TGTGCCAGTAGTATGATGGGTCCTAGTAATCAGCCCCAGCATTTT.

The gene calls are TRBV6-5 and TRBJ2-7; TRBD1 matches at 9 bases. Trimming cost V 7 bases and J 5 bases; bases outside gene matches: 9. Per the germline V gene, CDR1 is MNHEY and CDR2 is SVGAGI. This CDR3 has 14 amino acids. CDR3 residues: CASTLRDRDDEQYF. The CDR3 bases are TGTGCCAGCACTCTCCGGGACAGGGATGACGAGCAGTACTTC.

A remark on this clone: This CDR3 is also generated by other DNA sequences in the sample. The rearrangement links TRBV7-2 to TRBJ2-5; 8 positions agree with TRBD1. The CDR3 is 14 amino acids. Trimming removed 3 bases from V and 5 bases from J; junction bases left unmatched: 5. The germline gives CDR1 SGHTA, CDR2 FQGNSA. CDR3 sequence (DNA): TGTGCCAGCAGCTTCGACAGGGGACGGGAGACCCAGTACTTC. This codes for CASSFDRGRETQYF.

The J gene is TRBJ2-1, the V gene TRBV27; possibly TRBD2 for D (6 bases). V was pared by 2 bases and J by 3 bases, with 11 bases between. The CDR3 contains 15 residues. Germline CDR1 reads MNHEY; CDR2 reads SMNVEV (reference sequence). DNA of the CDR3: TGTGCCAGCAGTTTAGTAGCGGCATTCTACAATGAGCAGTTCTTC. Translating gives CASSLVAAFYNEQFF.

The chain couples TRBV28 to TRBJ1-1; D gene unclear. CDR3 length: 14 amino acids. The germline V gene encodes CDR1 MDHEN and CDR2 SYDVKM. Trimming took off 2 bases at V and 4 bases at J, with 11 bases between the two ends. CDR3 coding DNA: TGTGCCAGCAGTTTAGGAGGAGGGCGCACTGAAGCTTTCTTT. It yields the protein CASSLGGGRTEAFF.

This clone was picked up a small number of times. The CDR3 nucleotides read TGTGCCAGCAGCTTAGGCGCAGGGGTGGCCCTTCGGTACTTC. Its protein product is CASSLGAGVALRYF. This chain links TRBV7-9 with TRBJ2-7, with D perhaps TRBD1 (6 bases). Germline V lookup: CDR1 SEHNR, CDR2 FQNEAQ (reference sequence). V lost 1 base to trimming and J lost 12 bases, with 19 bases between them. The CDR3 length is 14 residues.

This clone was observed once. The junction differs from germline at one of its ends, possibly a read error. The identical CDR3 is also encoded by other nucleotide sequences in the sample. The rearrangement links TRBV27 to TRBJ2-7; 10 bases align to TRBD2. CDR1 is MNHEY, CDR2 SMNVEV, per germline (reference sequence). The CDR3 length is 17 residues. CDR3 in amino acids: CASSLRASSGSSYEQYF. The CDR3, as DNA: TGTGCCAGCAGTTTACGGGCCTCTAGCGGGAGCTCCTACGAGCAGTACTTT.

This clone was found a few times. The V gene is TRBV30, the J gene TRBJ2-7; D may be TRBD1 (5 bases). The germline V and J ends were trimmed by 0 bases and 4 bases, with 10 bases remaining between them. In germline, CDR1 is GTSNPN, CDR2 SVGIG (reference sequence). The CDR3 spans 13 residues. The CDR3 spells CAWSVRGSYEQYF. For the CDR3, the DNA is TGTGCCTGGAGTGTAAGGGGCAGTTACGAGCAGTACTTC.

The chain joins TRBV6-5 to TRBJ2-1; 7 bases fit TRBD2. CDR3 length equals 15 residues. V lost 0 bases and J lost 3; bases outside the gene matches: 2. The V gene's germline CDR1 is MNHEY and CDR2 SVGAGI. The CDR3 loop reads CASSYSGGGYNEQFF. The CDR3 DNA reads as TGTGCCAGCAGTTACTCGGGCGGGGGCTACAATGAGCAGTTCTTC.

The rearrangement links TRBV7-9 to TRBJ2-2; TRBD1 aligns across 10 bases. The junction had 6 bases not matched to a gene; V was cut back by 3 bases and J by 5 bases. The V gene's germline CDR1 is SEHNR and CDR2 FQNEAQ (reference sequence). The CDR3 contains 16 residues. CDR3 region: CASSFSGQGSTGELFF. DNA for the CDR3: TGTGCCAGCAGCTTTTCGGGACAGGGGTCTACCGGGGAGCTGTTTTTT.

V gene TRBV7-2 combines with J gene TRBJ1-5; 7 nucleotides line up with TRBD1. Germline V gene data show CDR1 as SGHTA and CDR2 as FQGNSA. The CDR3 loop spans 15 amino acids. The V and J ends lost 5 bases and 1 base, in that order; junction bases with no gene match: 5. CDR3 residues: CASSLTGRSNQPQHF. CDR3 DNA sequence: TGTGCCAGCAGCCTGACAGGGAGGAGCAATCAGCCCCAGCATTTT.

The rearrangement links TRBV18 to TRBJ1-2; D is possibly TRBD1 (5 bases). Germline loops: CDR1 KGHSH, CDR2 LQKENI. The V end lost 3 bases, the J end lost 8 bases, and 13 bases lay between the germline ends. This CDR3 comprises 13 residues. Written as DNA, the CDR3 is TGTGCCAGCTCACCTAGCGGACAAGACGGCTACACCTTC. Encoded protein: CASSPSGQDGYTF.

The chain uses TRBV12-1 and TRBJ2-4; the table's D call of TRBD1 was not tested on the DNA. TRBV12-1 is a known pseudogene. This CDR3 is built from 17 residues. The CDR3 DNA follows: TGTGCCAGCAGCTCCCAAAGGACAGGTTTGAGCAAAAACATTCAGTACTTC. Its protein is CASSSQRTGLSKNIQYF.

The chain links TRBV6-5 to TRBJ1-3; D may be TRBD1 (6 bases). Per germline, CDR1 MNHEY and CDR2 SVGAGI. Trimming took 0 bases from V and 6 from J, leaving 9 bases between them. The length of the CDR3 is 14 residues. The CDR3 here is CASSYSGGENTIYF. The CDR3 region has the DNA TGTGCCAGCAGTTACTCAGGGGGGGAAAACACCATATATTTT.

The chain carries TRBV5-6 and TRBJ1-1; TRBD1 aligns across 7 bases. The V gene's germline CDR1 is SGHDT and CDR2 YYEEEE. This CDR3 is 14 amino acids long. The junction had 5 bases not matched to a gene; V was cut back by 0 bases and J by 6 bases. The CDR3 region has the DNA TGTGCCAGCAGCTTGGGACAGGGTCTCGCTGAAGCTTTCTTT. The encoded protein is CASSLGQGLAEAFF.

This chain uses TRBV12-3 or TRBV12-4 with TRBJ2-7; D unresolved. V was pared by 6 bases and J by 7 bases, with 10 bases between. CDR3 length: 11 residues. CDR3 sequence reads: CASSAGWEQYF. CDR3 DNA: TGTGCCAGCAGCGCAGGATGGGAGCAGTACTTC.

This rearrangement joins TRBV27 to TRBJ2-5, with unresolved D. Trimming pared 8 bases from V and 7 bases from J, leaving 11 bases between. This CDR3 contains 11 residues. Germline lookup yields CDR1 MNHEY and CDR2 SMNVEV (reference sequence). CDR3 in amino acids: CASRGPGTQYF. The DNA of the CDR3 is TGTGCCAGCCGTGGGCCCGGGACCCAGTACTTC.

V is TRBV6-2 or TRBV6-3 and J is TRBJ1-2; maybe TRBD1 (5 bases). Germline CDR1 MNHEY, CDR2 SVGEGT. The V end was cut by 2 bases, the J end by 8 bases, with 12 bases between. This CDR3 is 13 amino acids long. The CDR3 DNA is TGTGCCAGCAGTTACACGGACAAAAGGGGCTACACCTTC. It translates to CASSYTDKRGYTF.

The rearrangement uses TRBV7-9 and TRBJ1-1; 8 bases fit TRBD1. V lost 5 bases and J lost 5; bases outside the gene matches: 7. The CDR3 runs to 14 residues. Germline CDR1 is SEHNR and CDR2 is FQNEAQ (reference sequence). The CDR3 DNA is TGTGCCAGCAGCCCACAGGGGGTGGGGACTGAAGCTTTCTTT. As protein: CASSPQGVGTEAFF.

The chain carries TRBV7-2 and TRBJ2-7; no reliable D call. Germline V CDR1 and CDR2: SGHTA, FQGNSA. V lost 1 base, J lost 5 bases, and 9 bases lay in between. The CDR3 totals 13 residues. The CDR3 nucleotides are TGTGCCAGCAGCTTAGTCCCTAGAAACGAGCAGTACTTC. This sequence encodes CASSLVPRNEQYF.

The V call is TRBV18, the J call TRBJ2-7, with 7 nucleotides matching TRBD2. Germline V gene data show CDR1 as KGHSH and CDR2 as LQKENI. The length of the CDR3 is 15 residues. The trim removed 2 bases at V and 1 base at J, leaving 5 bases unmatched. The DNA for the CDR3 is TGTGCCAGCTCACCAGAGTCTAGCGGTTCCTACGAGCAGTACTTC. Translating gives CASSPESSGSYEQYF.

The chain employs TRBV7-2 and TRBJ2-2; D call uncertain. Germline V lookup: CDR1 SGHTA, CDR2 FQGNSA. V was cut by 0 bases and J by 5 bases, with 13 bases left in between. There are 16 residues in the CDR3. Here the CDR3 reads CASSLAQPSDTGELFF. Written as DNA, the CDR3 is TGTGCCAGCAGCTTAGCCCAGCCGAGCGATACCGGGGAGCTGTTTTTT.

This rearrangement joins TRBV6-5 to TRBJ2-7; D is perhaps TRBD2 (5 bases). The V end lost 7 bases, the J end lost 4 bases, and 8 bases lay between the germline ends. The CDR3 loop spans 11 amino acids. Germline-derived CDR1 and CDR2 are MNHEY and SVGAGI. The DNA for the CDR3 is TGTGCCAGCAACCGCGGGTACGAGCAGTACTTC. Residues: CASNRGYEQYF.

This clone was counted a few times. V usage is TRBV7-9 and J usage is TRBJ2-1, with D tentatively TRBD2 (6 bases). CDR3 length equals 16 residues. In germline, CDR1 is SEHNR, CDR2 FQNEAQ (reference sequence). V was clipped by 6 bases and J by 0 bases, with 15 bases between them. The chain's CDR3 is CASSSRAGNSYNEQFF. CDR3 bases: TGTGCCAGCAGTTCCCGAGCGGGCAACTCCTACAATGAGCAGTTCTTC.

The chain carries TRBV19 and TRBJ1-2; tentatively, D is TRBD1 (5 bases). The germline V gene encodes CDR1 LNHDA and CDR2 SQIVND (reference sequence). The CDR3 consists of 13 residues. With 7 bases removed from V and 3 bases from J, the gap between germline ends came to 12 bases. CDR3 region: CASTVGQYYGYTF. CDR3 bases: TGTGCCAGTACGGTGGGGCAGTACTATGGCTACACCTTC.